One and the same sample provided the 25 T cell receptor beta chains below, sequenced in a study of PD-L1 blockade in urothelial cancer (dated by TCRdb to the late 2010s). The sample's time point label, in plain terms: pretreatment peripheral blood. Receptor amplification or capture employed the immunoSEQ multiplex PCR assay. TCRdb's version of the immuneACCESS table is confined to in-frame rearrangements and falls short of the full clone set. An unresolved V gene accounts for under half of the shortfall where checked; the remainder is of unknown origin. The sample table holds roughly 50,000 clones, of which about 85% were seen once. About a sixth of the sample lies in the top ten. The sample here was PBMCs, taken around atezolizumab (anti-PD-L1) treatment. The receptors come from a man aged 65 to 85 with urothelial cancer.

The chain employs TRBV5-6 and TRBJ2-7; 7 nucleotides agree with TRBD2. The germline CDR1 and CDR2 sequences are SGHDT and YYEEEE. The CDR3 sequence is 15 residues long. Trimming cost V 4 bases and J 4 bases; bases outside gene matches: 11. The CDR3 spells CASSLGLEVGYEQYF. In DNA, the CDR3 is TGTGCCAGCAGCCTCGGACTAGAAGTCGGTTACGAGCAGTACTTC. The variable domain in full, with the rest retrieved from reference TRBV5-6 and TRBJ2-7, is DAGVTQSPTHLIKTRGQQVTLRCSPKSGHDTVSWYQQALGQGPQFIFQYYEEEERQRGNFPDRFSGHQFPNYSSELNVNALLLGDSALYLCASSLGLEVGYEQYFGPGTRLTVT.

V and J are TRBV18 and TRBJ2-3; tentative D call: TRBD2 (5 bases). Germline V gene data show CDR1 as KGHSH and CDR2 as LQKENI. The CDR3 spans 16 residues. Trimming removed 6 bases from V and 0 bases from J, with 16 bases in between. The DNA of the CDR3 is TGTGCCAGCTCTCTCAGGAGGACTTCTAGCACAGATACGCAGTATTTT. It is translated as CASSLRRTSSTDTQYF.

The chain joins TRBV2 to TRBJ2-3, with TRBD2 identical over 7 bases. Germline CDR1 and CDR2: SNHLY and FYNNEI. CDR3 length: 15 residues. V gave up 1 base and J gave up 2 bases; unmatched junction bases: 3. The CDR3 region has the DNA TGTGCCAGCAGTGAAGGGACTAGGAACACAGATACGCAGTATTTT. Encoded protein: CASSEGTRNTDTQYF.

V is TRBV14 and J is TRBJ2-1; D is perhaps TRBD2 (5 bases). V was cut by 4 bases and J by 1 base, with 17 bases left in between. From germline, CDR1 is SGHDN and CDR2 FVKESK. This CDR3 is 17 amino acids long. The CDR3 is CASSRTDGERSYNEQFF. In DNA form, the CDR3 reads TGTGCCAGCAGCCGGACCGACGGGGAAAGGTCCTACAATGAGCAGTTCTTC.

This clone was counted once. This chain links TRBV15 with TRBJ2-7, with D possibly TRBD1 on 5 matching bases. Germline CDR1 LNHNV, CDR2 YYDKDF (reference sequence). This CDR3 contains 13 residues. V lost 6 bases and J 5 bases, leaving 14 bases between the germline ends. CDR3: CATSPGLMNEQYF. The CDR3 nucleotides are TGTGCCACCAGTCCAGGGTTAATGAACGAGCAGTACTTC.

The chain links TRBV6-6 to TRBJ1-1, with D unresolved. V shed 6 bases and J shed 7 bases, with 15 bases lying between them. The CDR3 length is 13 residues. The germline CDR1 and CDR2 sequences are MNHNY and SVGAGI (reference sequence). The CDR3 loop is CASSHGGEVEAFF. DNA for the CDR3: TGTGCCAGCAGCCACGGTGGAGAAGTTGAAGCTTTCTTT.

This clone has only one observation. This chain connects TRBV7-9 to TRBJ1-2; 8 bases map to TRBD1. Germline CDR1 and CDR2: SEHNR and FQNEAQ (reference sequence). V lost 4 bases to trimming and J lost 6 bases; unmatched junction nucleotides: 1. The CDR3 is 12 residues long. CDR3 bases: TGTGCCAGCAGCTCAGGGGGCGATGGCTACACCTTC. Its protein product is CASSSGGDGYTF.

The J gene is TRBJ1-5, the V gene TRBV7-8; possible D gene TRBD1, 5 bases. Trimming pared 5 bases from V and 0 bases from J, leaving 11 bases between. The length of the CDR3 is 15 residues. Germline V gives CDR1 SGHVS, CDR2 FQNEAQ. The CDR3 spells CASSLRDYSNQPQHF. As DNA, the CDR3 is TGTGCCAGCAGCCTGAGGGACTATAGCAATCAGCCCCAGCATTTT.

This CDR3 is CSVEGRGTGELFF. CDR3 sequence (DNA): TGCAGCGTTGAGGGCAGGGGCACCGGGGAGCTGTTTTTT. The chain uses TRBV29-1 and TRBJ2-2; tentative D call: TRBD1 (6 bases). This CDR3 region has 13 residues. The germline V gene has CDR1 SQVTM and CDR2 ANQGSEA. Trimming cost V 3 bases and J 4 bases, with 9 bases left between them.

The rearrangement links TRBV9 to TRBJ2-7, with 10 bases matching TRBD2. V was pared by 3 bases and J by 1 base, with 4 bases of the junction left unmatched. CDR1 and CDR2 (germline): SGDLS, YYNGEE. CDR3 length equals 15 residues. The DNA for the CDR3 is TGTGCCAGCAGCGCTCTAGCGGGAGATTCCTACGAGCAGTACTTC. Its protein product is CASSALAGDSYEQYF.

V is TRBV7-6 and J is TRBJ2-3; TRBD1 matches 8 bases. The CDR3 runs 14 residues. Germline V gives CDR1 SGHVS, CDR2 FNYEAQ. The V gene end was trimmed by 1 base and the J gene end by 3 bases; junction bases not matched to a gene: 0. The CDR3 DNA reads TGTGCCAGCAGCTTAGGGACAGGGACAGATACGCAGTATTTT. This sequence encodes CASSLGTGTDTQYF.

The V call is TRBV19, the J call TRBJ1-2; D remains unclear. V was trimmed by 5 bases and J by 8 bases, leaving 15 bases between them. CDR3 length equals 13 residues. Germline CDR1 and CDR2: LNHDA and SQIVND (reference sequence). This CDR3 reads CASSEVLIGGYTF. DNA of the CDR3: TGTGCCAGTAGTGAGGTACTTATCGGGGGCTACACCTTC.

The genes are TRBV19 and TRBJ2-2; D gene uncertain. Germline loops: CDR1 LNHDA, CDR2 SQIVND (reference sequence). V lost 7 bases, J lost 1 base, and 4 bases lay in between. The CDR3 has 12 residues. CDR3 in amino acids: CASTQNTGELFF. CDR3 coding DNA: TGTGCCAGTACACAGAACACCGGGGAGCTGTTTTTT.

This chain links TRBV4-1 with TRBJ1-3; weak D call: TRBD1 (5 bases). CDR1 and CDR2 from the germline V gene are MGHRA and YSYEKL. V was trimmed by 1 base and J by 2 bases, leaving 9 bases between them. This CDR3 spans 15 amino acids. CDR3 amino acids: CASSQVGAAGNTIYF. DNA of the CDR3: TGCGCCAGCAGCCAAGTAGGGGCCGCTGGAAACACCATATATTTT.

V is TRBV6-5 and J is TRBJ2-5, with D possibly matching TRBD1 (6 bases). Germline lookup yields CDR1 MNHEY and CDR2 SVGAGI. The CDR3 has 13 amino acids. Trimming removed 8 bases from V and 2 bases from J, with 12 bases in between. CDR3 nucleotide sequence: TGTGCCAGCGCTGGGACACTTCAAGAGACCCAGTACTTC. Its translation is CASAGTLQETQYF.

The sample holds many counts of this clone. V and J are TRBV19 and TRBJ1-4; no clear D. The length of the CDR3 is 16 residues. Germline CDR1 and CDR2: LNHDA and SQIVND (reference sequence). The V gene lost 3 bases and the J gene lost 0 bases, with 11 bases spanning the gap. The chain's CDR3 is CASSIETSATNEKLFF. CDR3 coding DNA: TGTGCCAGTAGTATTGAGACATCGGCAACTAATGAAAAACTGTTTTTT.

This sequence joins TRBV9 and TRBJ2-1; D may be TRBD1 (6 bases). V lost 0 bases and J lost 6, with 19 bases in between. Germline lookup yields CDR1 SGDLS and CDR2 YYNGEE. CDR3 length: 17 residues. The CDR3 DNA reads as TGTGCCAGCAGCGTAGGGGCAGGGAACCTAGGGGGCAATGAGCAGTTCTTC. Amino acids: CASSVGAGNLGGNEQFF.

This sequence joins TRBV15 and TRBJ2-5, with 8 nucleotides matching TRBD1. With V trimmed by 3 bases and J by 4 bases, 7 bases remained unmatched. In germline, CDR1 is LNHNV, CDR2 YYDKDF (reference sequence). The CDR3 is 15 amino acids. CDR3 nucleotide sequence: TGTGCCACCAGCAGCCAGGGGGCCGGGGTAGAGACCCAGTACTTC. Encoded protein: CATSSQGAGVETQYF.

V usage is TRBV7-2 and J usage is TRBJ2-3; D perhaps matches TRBD1 (5 bases). The V end was cut by 1 base, the J end by 2 bases, with 13 bases between. The CDR3 sequence is 16 residues long. Germline lookup yields CDR1 SGHTA and CDR2 FQGNSA. CDR3: CASSLGARAATDTQYF. The CDR3 region has the DNA TGTGCCAGCAGCTTAGGGGCCAGGGCTGCCACAGATACGCAGTATTTT.

V is TRBV2 and J is TRBJ1-2, with 11 bases identical to TRBD1. The CDR3 length is 15 residues. V shed 6 bases and J 4 bases; nucleotides not matched to a gene: 7. Germline CDR1 SNHLY, CDR2 FYNNEI. The CDR3 region is CASSLGQGGIYGYTF. CDR3 in DNA: TGTGCCAGCAGCCTGGGACAGGGGGGGATCTATGGCTACACCTTC. The entire variable domain, with the rest obtained from reference TRBV2 and TRBJ1-2, is as follows: EPEVTQTPSHQVTQMGQEVILRCVPISNHLYFYWYRQILGQKVEFLVSFYNNEISEKSEIFDDQFSVERPDGSNFTLKIRSTKLEDSAMYFCASSLGQGGIYGYTFGSGTRLTVV.

The chain links TRBV2 to TRBJ2-7; D might be TRBD2 (6 bases). Trimming removed 4 bases from V and 4 bases from J, with 8 bases in between. The germline gives CDR1 SNHLY, CDR2 FYNNEI. The CDR3 covers 12 residues. The CDR3: CASSGRGYEQYF. In DNA, the CDR3 is TGTGCCAGCAGTGGGCGGGGTTACGAGCAGTACTTC.

CDR3 in amino acids: CASGLVLGSGEKLFF. DNA for the CDR3: TGTGCTAGTGGTTTGGTACTTGGGAGCGGTGAAAAACTGTTTTTT. The chain is built from TRBV12-5 and TRBJ1-4; no clear D. Trimming stripped 0 bases from V and 7 bases from J, with 12 bases between. Looked up from germline, CDR1 is LGHNT and CDR2 is FRNRAP. This CDR3 spans 15 amino acids.

This chain joins TRBV6-1 and TRBJ1-2, with a possible D match to TRBD1 (6 bases). The germline V and J ends were trimmed by 2 bases and 8 bases, with 12 bases remaining between them. CDR3 length: 13 amino acids. The V gene's germline CDR1 is MNHNS and CDR2 SASEGT. In nucleotides, the CDR3 is TGTGCCAGCAGTGAAAGGGGGACGGAAGGCTACACCTTC. It translates to CASSERGTEGYTF.

The genes are TRBV5-1 and TRBJ2-3, with D possibly being TRBD2 (5 bases). The CDR3 loop spans 15 amino acids. The V and J ends lost 0 bases and 4 bases respectively, with 12 bases between them. Germline CDR1 reads SGHRS; CDR2 reads YFSETQ. The CDR3 here is CASSLDGVSADTQYF. CDR3 DNA sequence: TGCGCCAGCAGCTTGGACGGGGTGAGCGCAGATACGCAGTATTTT. Based on the CDR3 plus reference TRBV5-1 and TRBJ2-3, the full variable domain is KAGVTQTPRYLIKTRGQQVTLSCSPISGHRSVSWYQQTPGQGLQFLFEYFSETQRNKGNFPGRFSGRQFSNSRSEMNVSTLELGDSALYLCASSLDGVSADTQYFGPGTRLTVL.

The V and J genes are TRBV2 and TRBJ2-7; 7 bases agree with TRBD2. The CDR3 totals 13 residues. Germline V CDR1 and CDR2: SNHLY, FYNNEI. Trimming removed 4 bases from V and 2 bases from J; junction bases left unmatched: 2. CDR3 DNA: TGTGCCAGCAGTGGGGAGGGTACCTACGAGCAGTACTTC. This gives the protein CASSGEGTYEQYF.